This T cell receptor (beta chain) was sequenced for a study of OX40 agonist ivuxolimab in advanced cancers. Study as a whole: In three patients, partial responses were observed, one with hepatocellular carcinoma and two with cutaneous melanoma.

Produced via immunoSEQ multiplex PCR; TCRdb's table is partial and in-frame only. Here the sample spans 75,000 to 100,000 clones, approximately 80% being singletons. CDR3 length: 19 residues. This chain links TRBV12-2 with TRBJ2-1; TRBD2 reflects the table's D call only, with no check against the DNA. TRBV12-2 is labeled a pseudogene. The receptor was isolated from an adult with an advanced solid tumor such as melanoma, head and neck, liver or kidney cancer. Sequenced here: CD4+ or CD8+ T cells sorted from blood, sampled in a trial of the OX40 agonist ivuxolimab. The CDR3 nucleotides read TGTGCAAGTCGCCGAGGTAGGGAAAATATAGCGGGGGTTTACAATGAGCAGTTCTTC. Residues: CASRRGRENIAGVYNEQFF.